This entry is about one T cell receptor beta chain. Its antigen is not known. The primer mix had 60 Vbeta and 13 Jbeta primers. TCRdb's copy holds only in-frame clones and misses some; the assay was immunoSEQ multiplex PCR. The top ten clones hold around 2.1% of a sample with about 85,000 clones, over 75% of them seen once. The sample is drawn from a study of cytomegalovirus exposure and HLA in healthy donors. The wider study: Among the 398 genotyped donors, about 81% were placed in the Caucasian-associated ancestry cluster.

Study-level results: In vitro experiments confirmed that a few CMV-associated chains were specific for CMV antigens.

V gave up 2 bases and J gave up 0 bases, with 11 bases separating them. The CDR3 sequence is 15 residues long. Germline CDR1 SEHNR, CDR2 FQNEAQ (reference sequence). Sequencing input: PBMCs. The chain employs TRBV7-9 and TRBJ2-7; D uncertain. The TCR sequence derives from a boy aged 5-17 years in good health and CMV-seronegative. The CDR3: CASSLSGRSSYEQYF. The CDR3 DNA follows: TGTGCCAGCAGCTTAAGTGGCAGAAGCTCCTACGAGCAGTACTTC.